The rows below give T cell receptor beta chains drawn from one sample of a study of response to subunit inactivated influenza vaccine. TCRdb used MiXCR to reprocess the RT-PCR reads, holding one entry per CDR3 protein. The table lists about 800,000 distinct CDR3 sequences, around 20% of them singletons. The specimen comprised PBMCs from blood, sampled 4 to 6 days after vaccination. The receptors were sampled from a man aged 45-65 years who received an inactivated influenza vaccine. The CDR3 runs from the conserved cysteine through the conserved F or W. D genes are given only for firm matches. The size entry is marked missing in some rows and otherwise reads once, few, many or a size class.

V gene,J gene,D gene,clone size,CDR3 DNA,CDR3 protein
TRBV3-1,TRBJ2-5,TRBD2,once,TGCGCCAGCAGCCACGGGACTAGCGTCCAAGAGACCCAGTACTTC,CASSHGTSVQETQYF
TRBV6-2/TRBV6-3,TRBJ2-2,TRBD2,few,TGTGCCAGCAGTTACCCCTCCGGGACTAGCGGGGGGGCCCGGACCACCGGGGAGCTGTTTTTT,CASSYPSGTSGGARTTGELFF
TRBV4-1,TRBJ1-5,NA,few,TGCGCCAGCAGCCAAGAGACGGCCCAGCCCCAGCATTTT,CASSQETAQPQHF
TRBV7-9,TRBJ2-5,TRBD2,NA,TGTGCCAGCAGCGCGGGGACTAGTGTAAAGACCCAGTACTTC,CASSAGTSVKTQYF
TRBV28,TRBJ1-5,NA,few,TGTGCCAGCAGTTTATATGAAACAGGGCTGCTTAGCAATCAGCCCCAGCATTTT,CASSLYETGLLSNQPQHF
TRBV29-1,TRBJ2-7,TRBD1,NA,TGCAGCGTCCGGGGTCGACAGGGGTTCTACGAGCAGTACTTC,CSVRGRQGFYEQYF
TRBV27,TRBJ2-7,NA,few,TGTGCCAGCAGTTGGGCGGGAAAGCGACACGAGCAGTACTTC,CASSWAGKRHEQYF
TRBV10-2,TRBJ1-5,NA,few,TGCGCCAGCAGCGCCCGGGACAACCAGCCCCAGCATTTT,CASSARDNQPQHF
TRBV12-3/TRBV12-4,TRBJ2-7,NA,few,TGTGCCAGCAGCCAGACAGGCGCTCCCTACGAGCAGTACTTC,CASSQTGAPYEQYF
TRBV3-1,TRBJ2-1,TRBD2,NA,TGTGCCAGCAGCCAACCAGGACTAGGGTTGGATGAGCAGTTCTTC,CASSQPGLGLDEQFF
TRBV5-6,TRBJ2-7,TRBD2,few,TGTGCCAGCAGCTTGGGAGGGCCGGGACTAGCGTTCTACGAGCAGTACTTC,CASSLGGPGLAFYEQYF
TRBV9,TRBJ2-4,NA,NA,TGTGCCAGCAGCCCCGGGCTATCCTATGGGAACATTCAGTACTTC,CASSPGLSYGNIQYF
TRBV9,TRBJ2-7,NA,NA,TGTGCCAGCAGCGTAGCTGGGGGCGGGATCTACGAGCAGTACTTC,CASSVAGGGIYEQYF
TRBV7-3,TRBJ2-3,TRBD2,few,TGTGCCAGCAGCGCTAGCGGGTTCACAGATACGCAGTATTTT,CASSASGFTDTQYF
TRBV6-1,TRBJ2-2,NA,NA,TGTGCCAGCAGATCTGGACCGAACACCGGGGAGCTGTTTTTT,CASRSGPNTGELFF
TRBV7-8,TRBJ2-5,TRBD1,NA,TGTGCCAGCAGGCTTCGAAGGACAGGGGAAGAGACCCAGTACTTC,CASRLRRTGEETQYF
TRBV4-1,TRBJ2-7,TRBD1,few,TGCGCCAGCAGCCAAGATCGGACAGGGGGCTGGTACGAGCAGTACTTC,CASSQDRTGGWYEQYF
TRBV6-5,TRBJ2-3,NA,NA,TGTGCCAGCAGTTACAATCCGCGACAGTTGAGCACAGATACGCAGTATTTT,CASSYNPRQLSTDTQYF
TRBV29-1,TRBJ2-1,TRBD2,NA,TGCAGCGTTGAAACTAGCGGGAGATTCTCTGAGCAGTTCTTC,CSVETSGRFSEQFF
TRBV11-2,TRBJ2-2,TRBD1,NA,TGTGCCAGCACCCGGGACAGAAACACCGGGGAGCTGTTTTTT,CASTRDRNTGELFF
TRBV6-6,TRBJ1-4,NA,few,TGTGCCAGCATCGGGCAAGAAAATGAAAAACTGTTTTTT,CASIGQENEKLFF
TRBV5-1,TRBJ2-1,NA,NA,TGCGCCAGCTCCGCGGGAACGAATGAGCAGTTCTTC,CASSAGTNEQFF
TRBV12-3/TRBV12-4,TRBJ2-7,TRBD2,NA,TGTGCCAGCAGTTTAGCGTCCGGCGGGGGGTTCACCCGCGAGCAGTACTTC,CASSLASGGGFTREQYF
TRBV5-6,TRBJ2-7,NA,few,TGTGCCAGCAGGGCGGGACGGAGCTACGAGCAGTACTTC,CASRAGRSYEQYF
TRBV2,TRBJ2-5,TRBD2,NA,TGTGCCAGCCGAGGACTAGCGGGATTGGAAGAGACCCAGTACTTC,CASRGLAGLEETQYF
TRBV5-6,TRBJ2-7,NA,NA,TGTGCCAGCAGCGGACAGACGGAGGTCTCCTACGAGCAGTACTTC,CASSGQTEVSYEQYF
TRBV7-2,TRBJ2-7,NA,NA,TGTGCCAGCAGCTTGAGGGAACAGTCCTACGAGCAGTACTTC,CASSLREQSYEQYF
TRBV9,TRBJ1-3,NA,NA,TGTGCCAGCAGCGTGGGTCTGAGCTCTGGAAACACCATATATTTT,CASSVGLSSGNTIYF
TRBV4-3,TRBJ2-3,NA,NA,TGCGCCAGCAGCCAACCCCCCCGGCCGTATGCAGATACGCAGTATTTT,CASSQPPRPYADTQYF
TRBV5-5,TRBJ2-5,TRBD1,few,TGTGCCAGCAGTCGCCCCGACAGGGGGCTTCAAGAGACCCAGTACTTC,CASSRPDRGLQETQYF
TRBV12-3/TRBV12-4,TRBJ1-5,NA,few,TGTGCCAGCATGAGGGGAAATCAGCCCCAGCATTTT,CASMRGNQPQHF
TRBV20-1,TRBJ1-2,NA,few,TGCAGTGCTCCGGACCGAGAACGCTATGGCTACACCTTC,CSAPDRERYGYTF
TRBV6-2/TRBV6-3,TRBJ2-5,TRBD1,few,TGTGCCAGTTGGACAGGGGGTATGAAGACCCAGTACTTC,CASWTGGMKTQYF
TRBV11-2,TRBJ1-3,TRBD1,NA,TGTGCCAGCAGCTTCACAGGGGTGCGACCTGGAAACACCATATATTTT,CASSFTGVRPGNTIYF
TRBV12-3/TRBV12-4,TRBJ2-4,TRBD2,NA,TGTGCCAGCAGTTTATGGGAGGGGAGGGAAAACATTCAGTACTTC,CASSLWEGRENIQYF
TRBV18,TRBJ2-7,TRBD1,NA,TGTGCCAGCTCACCACCGGCAGGGAACAGGGGCGAGCAGTACTTC,CASSPPAGNRGEQYF
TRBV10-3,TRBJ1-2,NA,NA,TGTGCCATAAGCCTCCGCGGGGCCACCAAGGGGACTAACTATGGCTACACCTTC,CAISLRGATKGTNYGYTF
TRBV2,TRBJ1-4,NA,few,TGTGCCAGCCACCCCCAGGGGTCTAGTAATGATAAACTGTTTTTT,CASHPQGSSNDKLFF
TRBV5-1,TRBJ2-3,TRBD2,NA,TGCGCCAGCAGCTTGGCGTTAAGCGGGAGACTCCCAGATACGCAGTATTTT,CASSLALSGRLPDTQYF
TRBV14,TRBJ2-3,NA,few,TGTGCCAGCAGCCAAGGGCCTCTCACAGATACGCAGTATTTT,CASSQGPLTDTQYF
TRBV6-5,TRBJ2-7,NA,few,TGTGCCAGCAGTTACAAAGGATCCCACGAGCAGTACTTC,CASSYKGSHEQYF